Each of the 22 T cell receptor beta chains below was sequenced from the same sample in a study of blood T cell repertoires in COVID-19. Produced via immunoSEQ multiplex PCR; TCRdb's table is partial and in-frame only. Among tens of thousands of clones listed, approximately 81% were seen once. The sequenced sample consisted of peripheral blood. All receptors derive from an older woman with acute or convalescent COVID-19.

The V and J genes are TRBV6-5 and TRBJ1-2; 7 bases match TRBD1. In germline, CDR1 is MNHEY, CDR2 SVGAGI. The CDR3 is 14 residues long. V gave up 8 bases and J gave up 3 bases; unmatched junction bases: 9. The CDR3 protein is CASWSGQPDYGYTF. The DNA of the CDR3 is TGTGCCAGCTGGTCGGGACAGCCGGACTATGGCTACACCTTC.

The V and J genes are TRBV5-1 and TRBJ1-4; D is possibly TRBD1 (5 bases). CDR1 SGHRS and CDR2 YFSETQ come from the germline V gene. Trimming took 7 bases from V and 4 from J, leaving 14 bases between them. This CDR3 contains 14 residues. This CDR3 is CASGPGSGNEKLFF. The CDR3 region has the DNA TGCGCCAGCGGCCCAGGGTCCGGTAATGAAAAACTGTTTTTT. The complete variable domain, with remaining parts taken from reference TRBV5-1 and TRBJ1-4, reads KAGVTQTPRYLIKTRGQQVTLSCSPISGHRSVSWYQQTPGQGLQFLFEYFSETQRNKGNFPGRFSGRQFSNSRSEMNVSTLELGDSALYLCASGPGSGNEKLFFGSGTQLSVL.

Only a few counts were recorded for this clone. V and J are TRBV14 and TRBJ1-2; D call uncertain. The length of the CDR3 is 13 residues. Between the trimmed V and J ends, which lost 0 bases and 7 bases, there was a span of 9 bases. CDR1 SGHDN and CDR2 FVKESK come from the germline V gene. The CDR3 nucleotides read TGTGCCAGCAGCCAAGAAACATCGTCTGGCTACACCTTC. Translation gives CASSQETSSGYTF. Complete variable domain (other parts from reference TRBV14 and TRBJ1-2): EAGVTQFPSHSVIEKGQTVTLRCDPISGHDNLYWYRRVMGKEIKFLLHFVKESKQDESGMPNNRFLAERTGGTYSTLKVQPAELEDSGVYFCASSQETSSGYTFGSGTRLTVV.

V and J are TRBV11-3 and TRBJ2-7; possibly TRBD1 for D (5 bases). Trimming left V 1 base short and J 0 bases short, with 7 bases between. The germline V gene has CDR1 SGHNT and CDR2 YENEEA. The CDR3 is made up of 14 amino acids. The CDR3 sequence: CASSLGGPSYEQYV. CDR3 in DNA: TGTGCCAGCAGCTTAGGGGGCCCCTCCTACGAGCAGTACGTC.

This chain uses TRBV16 with TRBJ1-1, with TRBD1 as a possible D gene (5 bases). The CDR3 consists of 16 residues. Per the germline V gene, CDR1 is KGHSY and CDR2 is FQNENV. Trimming shortened V by 4 bases and J by 6 bases, and 21 bases separated the two germline ends. The CDR3 DNA reads as TGTGCCAGCAGCCGCACGGGTGGTCAGGGAGGGTCTGAAGCTTTCTTT. Its protein is CASSRTGGQGGSEAFF.

This clone was recorded once. V and J are TRBV7-8 and TRBJ1-3, with TRBD1 matching 8 bases. The V gene end was trimmed by 1 base and the J gene end by 2 bases; junction bases not matched to a gene: 7. This CDR3 region has 17 residues. Germline-derived CDR1 and CDR2 are SGHVS and FQNEAQ. The DNA for the CDR3 is TGTGCCAGCAGCTTAGAGGGGTCAGGGGGCACTGGAAACACCATATATTTT. It translates to CASSLEGSGGTGNTIYF.

This clone was observed a handful of times. V gene TRBV12-3 or TRBV12-4 combines with J gene TRBJ1-1; 8 bases are shared with TRBD1. V shed 6 bases, J shed 3 bases, and the junction held 3 bases outside the gene matches. The CDR3 covers 13 residues. The chain's CDR3 is CASRWTGYTEAFF. The DNA for the CDR3 is TGTGCCAGCAGGTGGACAGGGTACACTGAAGCTTTCTTT.

The V call is TRBV19, the J call TRBJ2-1; possibly TRBD1 for D (5 bases). The V and J ends lost 3 bases and 3 bases respectively, with 21 bases between them. The germline V gene has CDR1 LNHDA and CDR2 SQIVND (reference sequence). The CDR3 extends over 18 amino acids. The CDR3: CASSIPGGPQGFYNEQFF. As DNA, the CDR3 is TGTGCCAGTAGTATTCCCGGCGGCCCGCAGGGATTCTACAATGAGCAGTTCTTC. The full variable domain, completed using reference TRBV19 and TRBJ2-1, is DGGITQSPKYLFRKEGQNVTLSCEQNLNHDAMYWYRQDPGQGLRLIYYSQIVNDFQKGDIAEGYSVSREKKESFPLTVTSAQKNPTAFYLCASSIPGGPQGFYNEQFFGPGTRLTVL.

CDR3 in amino acids: CASTRGDPVDTQYF. In nucleotides, the CDR3 is TGTGCCAGCACTCGGGGGGATCCGGTAGATACGCAGTATTTT. The chain uses TRBV5-5 and TRBJ2-3; the match to TRBD2 covers 7 bases. Germline assignment: CDR1 SGHKS and CDR2 YYEKEE (reference sequence). The CDR3 runs to 14 residues. The ends lost 6 bases at V and 5 bases at J; junction bases unmatched: 9.

This clone turned up a few times. The genes are TRBV28 and TRBJ2-1; D not certain. This CDR3 spans 11 amino acids. Germline V gene sequence: CDR1 MDHEN, CDR2 SYDVKM. V lost 7 bases, J lost 8 bases, and 9 bases lay in between. Here the CDR3 reads CASTLRDEQFF. CDR3 sequence (DNA): TGTGCCAGCACCCTACGCGATGAGCAGTTCTTC.

The chain couples TRBV4-2 to TRBJ1-3; D remains unclear. The V and J ends lost 0 bases and 4 bases respectively, with 19 bases between them. The CDR3 length is 18 residues. Germline V CDR1 and CDR2: LGHNA, YNFKEQ. CDR3 loop: CASSQDPPGLGEGNTIYF. CDR3 sequence (DNA): TGTGCCAGCAGCCAAGACCCCCCGGGCCTGGGAGAGGGAAACACCATATATTTT.

The V gene is TRBV6-5, the J gene TRBJ2-3; 7 nucleotides match TRBD2. V trimming: 8 bases; J trimming: 3 bases; junction bases outside the gene matches: 8. This CDR3 is 14 amino acids long. The germline CDR1 and CDR2 sequences are MNHEY and SVGAGI. CDR3 amino acids: CASGGERATDTQYF. The CDR3 DNA reads TGTGCCAGCGGGGGGGAGCGGGCGACAGATACGCAGTATTTT.

The DNA of the CDR3 is TGTGCCTGGAGTGTACCCCTGTCAGGGTTCAATGAGCAGTTCTTC. This encodes CAWSVPLSGFNEQFF. The genes are TRBV30 and TRBJ2-1, with TRBD1 as a possible D gene (5 bases). The germline CDR1 and CDR2 sequences are GTSNPN and SVGIG (reference sequence). The ends were cut back, 0 bases at V and 6 bases at J, with 15 bases in the middle. This CDR3 is built from 15 residues. Complete variable domain (other parts from reference TRBV30 and TRBJ2-1): SQTIHQWPATLVQPVGSPLSLECTVEGTSNPNLYWYRQAAGRGLQLLFYSVGIGQISSEVPQNLSASRPQDRQFILSSKKLLLSDSGFYLCAWSVPLSGFNEQFFGPGTRLTVL.

This clone was detected only once. The chain recombines TRBV7-9 with TRBJ2-5, with 7 bases that match TRBD2. V dropped 5 bases and J dropped 2; count of bases not matched to a gene: 5. This CDR3 comprises 14 residues. Looked up from germline, CDR1 is SEHNR and CDR2 is FQNEAQ (reference sequence). CDR3 sequence (DNA): TGTGCCAGCAGCCGAGCGGGGCAGCAAGAGACCCAGTACTTC. As protein: CASSRAGQQETQYF.

This clone was observed a few times. J is TRBJ2-2 and V is TRBV7-6; perhaps TRBD1 as D (7 bases). The CDR3 runs 15 residues. V was shortened by 4 bases and J by 5 bases, with 14 bases between the two germline ends. Germline V gene lookup returns CDR1 SGHVS and CDR2 FNYEAQ. The CDR3 DNA sequence: TGTGCCAGCAGCTCAATACAGGGGACTACCGGGGAGCTGTTTTTT. It translates to CASSSIQGTTGELFF.

This clone was recorded once. The chain joins TRBV11-3 to TRBJ1-1, with 8 positions matching TRBD1. The CDR3 runs to 12 residues. The V gene end was trimmed by 5 bases and the J gene end by 8 bases; junction bases not matched to a gene: 4. Germline V lookup: CDR1 SGHNT, CDR2 YENEEA. CDR3 in DNA: TGTGCCAGCAGCCAAGGGACAGGAGAAGCTTTCTTT. Translating gives CASSQGTGEAFF. Full variable domain (rest looked up from reference TRBV11-3 and TRBJ1-1): EAGVVQSPRYKIIEKKQPVAFWCNPISGHNTLYWYLQNLGQGPELLIRYENEEAVDDSQLPKDRFSAERLKGVDSTLKIQPAELGDSAVYLCASSQGTGEAFFGQGTRLTVV.

This chain uses TRBV10-3 with TRBJ2-7; 7 bases fit TRBD2. V lost 4 bases, J lost 7 bases, and 4 bases stayed unmatched. This CDR3 contains 12 residues. The germline V gene has CDR1 ENHRY and CDR2 SYGVKD. This CDR3 is CAISGGGSEQYV. The CDR3 DNA is TGTGCCATCAGTGGGGGAGGGTCGGAGCAGTACGTC.

V and J are TRBV5-1 and TRBJ2-5; no firm D call. In germline, CDR1 is SGHRS, CDR2 YFSETQ. There are 12 residues in the CDR3. V gave up 5 bases and J gave up 2 bases, with 7 bases separating them. In nucleotides, the CDR3 is TGCGCCAGCAGTTTTCCGCAAGAGACCCAGTACTTC. It codes for CASSFPQETQYF.

The chain combines TRBV7-6 with TRBJ2-2; 12 bases map to TRBD2. V lost 1 base, J lost 4 bases, and 1 base stayed unmatched. This CDR3 is 16 amino acids long. Germline-derived CDR1 and CDR2 are SGHVS and FNYEAQ. CDR3 nucleotides: TGTGCCAGCAGCTTAGTGACTAGCGGGAGCACCGGGGAGCTGTTTTTT. Translating gives CASSLVTSGSTGELFF.

The chain has TRBV27 and TRBJ2-7, with TRBD1 identical over 8 bases. This CDR3 spans 12 amino acids. The germline gives CDR1 MNHEY, CDR2 SMNVEV (reference sequence). The CDR3 sequence is CASSQRQGMVHV. The DNA of the CDR3 is TGTGCCAGCAGTCAGCGACAGGGGATGGTGCACGTC.

V and J are TRBV18 and TRBJ2-2; perhaps TRBD2 as D (5 bases). Germline V gene lookup returns CDR1 KGHSH and CDR2 LQKENI. The CDR3 loop spans 16 amino acids. Trimming left V 3 bases short and J 5 bases short, with 16 bases between. The CDR3 sequence: CASSPGIPGRTGELFF. The CDR3 DNA follows: TGTGCCAGCTCACCCGGGATACCGGGCAGGACCGGGGAGCTGTTTTTT.

The chain recombines TRBV10-3 with TRBJ1-2, with 9 nucleotides matching TRBD1. This CDR3 spans 13 amino acids. The germline CDR1 and CDR2 sequences are ENHRY and SYGVKD. Trimming took 8 bases from V and 2 from J; bases not matched to a gene: 3. The CDR3 nucleotides are TGTGCCATCCGGACAGGGGAGAACTATGGCTACACCTTC. This codes for CAIRTGENYGYTF.